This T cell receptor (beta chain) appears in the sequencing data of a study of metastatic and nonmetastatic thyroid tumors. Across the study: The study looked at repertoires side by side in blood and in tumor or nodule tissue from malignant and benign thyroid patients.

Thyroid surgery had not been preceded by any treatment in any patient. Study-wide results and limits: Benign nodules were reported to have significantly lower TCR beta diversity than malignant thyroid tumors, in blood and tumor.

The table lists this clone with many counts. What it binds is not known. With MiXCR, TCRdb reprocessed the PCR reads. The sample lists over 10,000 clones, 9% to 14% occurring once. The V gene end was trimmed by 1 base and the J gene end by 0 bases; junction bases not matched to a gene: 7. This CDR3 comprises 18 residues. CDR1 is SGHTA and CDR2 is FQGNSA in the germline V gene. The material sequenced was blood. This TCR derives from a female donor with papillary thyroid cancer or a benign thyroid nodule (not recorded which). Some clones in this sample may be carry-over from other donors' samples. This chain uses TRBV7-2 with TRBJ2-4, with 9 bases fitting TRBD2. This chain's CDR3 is CASSLGPSGTRAKNIQYF. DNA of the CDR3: TGTGCCAGCAGCTTAGGGCCTAGCGGGACCAGAGCCAAAAACATTCAGTACTTC.